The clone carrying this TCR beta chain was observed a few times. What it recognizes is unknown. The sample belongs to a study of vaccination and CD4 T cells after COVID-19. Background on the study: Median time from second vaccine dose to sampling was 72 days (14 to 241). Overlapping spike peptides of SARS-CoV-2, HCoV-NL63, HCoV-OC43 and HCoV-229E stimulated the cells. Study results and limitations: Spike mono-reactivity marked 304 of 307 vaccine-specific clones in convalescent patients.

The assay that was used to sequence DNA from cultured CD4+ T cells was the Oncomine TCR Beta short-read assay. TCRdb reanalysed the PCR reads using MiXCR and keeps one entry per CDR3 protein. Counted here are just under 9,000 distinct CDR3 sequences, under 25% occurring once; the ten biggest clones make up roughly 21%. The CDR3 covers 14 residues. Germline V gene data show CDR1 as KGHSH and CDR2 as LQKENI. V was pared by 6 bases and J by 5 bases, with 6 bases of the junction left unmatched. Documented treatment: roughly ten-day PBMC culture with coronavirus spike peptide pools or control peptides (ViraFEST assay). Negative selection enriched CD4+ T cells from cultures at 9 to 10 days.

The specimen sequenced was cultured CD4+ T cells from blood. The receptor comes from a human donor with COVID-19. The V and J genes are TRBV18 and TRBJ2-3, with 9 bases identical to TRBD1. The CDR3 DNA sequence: TGTGCCAGCTCCCTGGACAGGGGAGGAGATACGCAGTATTTT. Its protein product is CASSLDRGGDTQYF.